One sample yielded the 15 T cell receptor beta chains listed below, sequenced in a study of cytomegalovirus exposure and HLA in healthy donors. Only in-frame clones appear in the TCRdb table, and some are missing; sequencing was by immunoSEQ multiplex PCR. The sample lists 150,000 to 200,000 clones, 86% occurring once. Material: PBMCs. The receptor set was obtained from a woman between 18 and 29 years old in good health and CMV-seronegative.

The chain combines TRBV4-1 with TRBJ2-1, with 9 bases aligning to TRBD1. V gave up 1 base and J gave up 6 bases; unmatched junction bases: 13. Germline V gene sequence: CDR1 MGHRA, CDR2 YSYEKL. CDR3 length: 18 residues. The CDR3, as DNA: TGCGCCAGCAGCCAAGCAAACTTGGGGACAGGGTCTGGCAATGAGCAGTTCTTC. Its translation: CASSQANLGTGSGNEQFF.

The CDR3 nucleotides read TGTGCCAGCAAAAGACGACCGGGACAGGGAGGGGAGACCCAGTACTTC. Protein sequence: CASKRRPGQGGETQYF. The gene calls are TRBV2 and TRBJ2-5; 9 bases are a match to TRBD1. Germline V lookup: CDR1 SNHLY, CDR2 FYNNEI. J lost 5 bases, V lost 7 bases, and 14 bases had no gene match. The CDR3 has 16 residues.

The chain recombines TRBV18 with TRBJ2-5, with 10 bases matching TRBD1. V trimming: 5 bases; J trimming: 8 bases; junction bases outside the gene matches: 11. Germline assignment: CDR1 KGHSH and CDR2 LQKENI. The CDR3 has 15 residues. CDR3 protein: CASSSSGTGVPTQYF. CDR3 nucleotide sequence: TGTGCCAGCTCATCGTCCGGGACAGGGGTTCCCACCCAGTACTTC.

The rearrangement links TRBV19 to TRBJ2-3, with TRBD2 matching 12 bases. The germline V gene encodes CDR1 LNHDA and CDR2 SQIVND (reference sequence). V was pared by 4 bases and J by 6 bases, with 5 bases of the junction left unmatched. This CDR3 comprises 15 residues. The CDR3 DNA follows: TGTGCCAGTAGTAGACTAGCGGGGGTCCAGGATACGCAGTATTTT. Amino acid sequence: CASSRLAGVQDTQYF.

The CDR3 sequence is CASSLGQGATTNEKLFF. The DNA for the CDR3 is TGCGCCAGCAGCTTGGGGCAGGGGGCGACAACTAATGAAAAACTGTTTTTT. The rearrangement links TRBV5-1 to TRBJ1-4; 8 positions agree with TRBD1. Germline CDR1 reads SGHRS; CDR2 reads YFSETQ. The CDR3 covers 17 residues. Trimming removed 0 bases from V and 0 bases from J; junction bases left unmatched: 4.

The CDR3 protein is CASRPGSYSGNTIYF. CDR3 nucleotides: TGTGCCAGCAGACCCGGGAGCTACTCTGGAAACACCATATATTTT. The V and J genes are TRBV6-6 and TRBJ1-3; D not certain. The CDR3 extends over 15 amino acids. Germline assignment: CDR1 MNHNY and CDR2 SVGAGI (reference sequence). V lost 6 bases and J 0 bases, leaving 12 bases between the germline ends.

This clone occurred a few times. The chain joins TRBV6-6 to TRBJ2-3; D gene unclear. The CDR3 is 13 amino acids. Per the germline V gene, CDR1 is MNHNY and CDR2 is SVGAGI (reference sequence). V was shortened by 0 bases and J by 2 bases, with 3 bases between the two germline ends. The CDR3 sequence is CASSYSVTDTQYF. The CDR3 DNA follows: TGTGCCAGCAGTTACTCCGTCACAGATACGCAGTATTTT.

This clone was picked up one time. This chain uses TRBV6-5 with TRBJ1-4; 8 nucleotides agree with TRBD1. CDR3 size: 14 residues. The V gene's germline CDR1 is MNHEY and CDR2 SVGAGI. Losses at the gene ends were 6 bases for V and 8 bases for J; bases not matched to a gene: 8. The CDR3 DNA sequence: TGTGCCAGCAGCCGGGACAGGTTCGGCGAAAAACTGTTTTTT. Translated: CASSRDRFGEKLFF.

The CDR3 coding sequence is TGTGCCAGTAGTATTGAGGACAGGGGTGGGAATCAGCCCCAGCATTTT. It codes for CASSIEDRGGNQPQHF. V gene TRBV19 combines with J gene TRBJ1-5, with 9 bases identical to TRBD1. The V and J ends lost 3 bases and 4 bases, in that order; junction bases with no gene match: 7. CDR3 length: 16 residues. The germline CDR1 and CDR2 sequences are LNHDA and SQIVND (reference sequence).

This chain joins TRBV19 and TRBJ2-1; TRBD2 is a possible D gene (7 bases). There are 15 residues in the CDR3. Trimming cost V 9 bases and J 8 bases, with 23 bases left between them. Germline CDR1 and CDR2: LNHDA and SQIVND (reference sequence). CDR3 DNA: TGTGCCAGCGCTCTACCGGGGGGCGGTTTGGATGAGCAGTTCTTC. Translation: CASALPGGGLDEQFF.

The chain combines TRBV10-3 with TRBJ2-3; unclear D gene. Trimming removed 8 bases from V and 1 base from J, with 16 bases in between. The CDR3 contains 15 residues. CDR1 is ENHRY and CDR2 is SYGVKD in the germline V gene. The CDR3 bases are TGTGCCATCGCCGCCCCAAACAACGGCACAGATACGCAGTATTTT. It specifies CAIAAPNNGTDTQYF.

The genes are TRBV6-4 and TRBJ1-3; no reliable D call. This CDR3 is 16 amino acids long. The germline V and J ends were trimmed by 7 bases and 0 bases, with 16 bases remaining between them. CDR1 and CDR2 (germline): MRHNA, SNTAGT. This CDR3 reads CASTRVKYASGNTIYF. The DNA for the CDR3 is TGTGCCAGCACGAGAGTAAAATATGCCTCTGGAAACACCATATATTTT.

Written as DNA, the CDR3 is TGTGCCAGCAAAATACTTAGCGGGGGGGCCGAGGAGCTGTTTTTT. It codes for CASKILSGGAEELFF. This rearrangement joins TRBV6-5 to TRBJ2-2; 11 bases are shared with TRBD2. Trimming cost V 7 bases and J 10 bases; bases outside gene matches: 11. The CDR3 extends over 15 amino acids. In germline, CDR1 is MNHEY, CDR2 SVGAGI.

The chain combines TRBV4-2 with TRBJ2-2; 16 nucleotides align to TRBD2. V lost 0 bases, J lost 4 bases, and 11 bases stayed unmatched. Germline V gene lookup returns CDR1 LGHNA and CDR2 YNFKEQ. This CDR3 comprises 21 residues. In nucleotides, the CDR3 is TGTGCCAGCAGCCAAGATTTCATGGGACTAGCGGGAGGGGCGGGCACCGGGGAGCTGTTTTTT. Its translation is CASSQDFMGLAGGAGTGELFF.

This chain joins TRBV15 and TRBJ2-7, with 10 nucleotides matching TRBD1. The V and J ends lost 2 bases and 6 bases, in that order; junction bases with no gene match: 7. The germline V gene encodes CDR1 LNHNV and CDR2 YYDKDF (reference sequence). The CDR3 extends over 15 amino acids. CDR3 sequence: CATSRSGQGRGEQYF. DNA of the CDR3: TGTGCCACCAGCAGATCGGGACAGGGGCGAGGCGAGCAGTACTTC.